These T cell receptor beta chains were read from a single sample in a study of control samples from healthy donors and cancer patients. Only in-frame clones appear in the TCRdb table, and some are missing; sequencing was by immunoSEQ multiplex PCR. The sample has 65,000 to 90,000 clones, more than 75% seen once; the top ten hold around 20%. The specimen was blood. Every receptor here comes from a man aged 45-65 years in good health. Each CDR3 is given with its conserved first and last residue. The order of the fields is CDR3 length, V gene, clone size, D gene, J gene, CDR3 DNA, CDR3 protein. D genes are given only for firm matches. Rows give clone size only sometimes, using once, few, many, or a class for an expanded clone.

length: 14
V: TRBV2
size: -
D: -
J: TRBJ1-3
DNA: TGTGCCAGCAGTGAAGCCGTCTCTGGAAACACCATATATTTT
CDR3: CASSEAVSGNTIYF

length: 13
V: TRBV7-3
size: -
D: -
J: TRBJ2-1
DNA: TGTGCCAGCAGCTTGCCTCCCAGCAGGGAGCAGTTCTTC
CDR3: CASSLPPSREQFF

length: 14
V: TRBV14
size: -
D: TRBD1
J: TRBJ1-2
DNA: TGTGCCAGCAGCCCGGGGACAGACTTATATGGCTACACCTTC
CDR3: CASSPGTDLYGYTF

length: 15
V: TRBV18
size: -
D: TRBD2
J: TRBJ2-1
DNA: TGTGCCAGCTCCCTTCGGACTAGCGGTGACAATGAGCAGTTCTTC
CDR3: CASSLRTSGDNEQFF

length: 17
V: TRBV27
size: -
D: TRBD2
J: TRBJ2-5
DNA: TGTGCCAGCGCGATATTACTAGCGGGGGGACCACAAGAGACCCAGTACTTC
CDR3: CASAILLAGGPQETQYF

length: 12
V: TRBV29-1
size: -
D: -
J: TRBJ2-5
DNA: TGCAGCGTGGGCCCAGAACAAGAGACCCAGTACTTC
CDR3: CSVGPEQETQYF

length: 17
V: TRBV7-2
size: -
D: -
J: TRBJ1-5
DNA: TGTGCCAGCAGCCGCCGGGACCCCCGAATGGAGTATCAGCCCCAGCATTTT
CDR3: CASSRRDPRMEYQPQHF

length: 17
V: TRBV5-6
size: -
D: -
J: TRBJ1-3
DNA: TGTGCCAGCAGCTTGGGGGTGGCAGCAAACTCTGGAAACACCATATATTTT
CDR3: CASSLGVAANSGNTIYF

length: 16
V: TRBV3-1/TRBV3-2
size: -
D: TRBD1
J: TRBJ2-3
DNA: TGTGCCAGCAGCCAAATGGCGACAGGGGGCACAGATACGCAGTATTTT
CDR3: CASSQMATGGTDTQYF

length: 17
V: TRBV19
size: -
D: TRBD1
J: TRBJ2-2
DNA: TGTGCCAGTAGTTCTGTCCCGGGACAGGAGAACACCGGGGAGCTGTTTTTT
CDR3: CASSSVPGQENTGELFF

length: 16
V: TRBV5-1
size: once
D: -
J: TRBJ1-2
DNA: TGCGCCAGCAGCCCCTATGAGGGGGGTTGGAACTATGGCTACACCTTC
CDR3: CASSPYEGGWNYGYTF

length: 14
V: TRBV9
size: -
D: -
J: TRBJ2-1
DNA: TGTGCCAGCAGCGCGTGGGCAGACTACAATGAGCAGTTCTTC
CDR3: CASSAWADYNEQFF

length: 14
V: TRBV9
size: -
D: TRBD1
J: TRBJ2-7
DNA: TGTGCCAGCAGCGCCGGGACAGGGGGCTACGAGCAGTACTTC
CDR3: CASSAGTGGYEQYF

length: 14
V: TRBV7-6
size: -
D: -
J: TRBJ1-4
DNA: TGTGCCAGCAGCTCCCGTGGGGGTCACGAAAAACTGTTTTTT
CDR3: CASSSRGGHEKLFF

length: 14
V: TRBV30
size: -
D: -
J: TRBJ1-5
DNA: TGTGCCTGGGGGACCCTGACAGGATTGCAGCCCCAGCATTTT
CDR3: CAWGTLTGLQPQHF

length: 16
V: TRBV6-2/TRBV6-3
size: -
D: TRBD1
J: TRBJ1-6
DNA: TGTGCCAGCAGTTACTATGGGCGGGGACAGGGAGGGGCCCTCCACTTT
CDR3: CASSYYGRGQGGALHF

length: 15
V: TRBV2
size: -
D: TRBD2
J: TRBJ2-7
DNA: TGTGCCAGCAGTGGTACTAGCGGGAAGGGGTACGAGCAGTACTTC
CDR3: CASSGTSGKGYEQYF

length: 11
V: TRBV20-1
size: -
D: -
J: TRBJ1-2
DNA: TGCAGTGCAGGCGATGACTATGGCTACACCTTC
CDR3: CSAGDDYGYTF

length: 10
V: TRBV24-1
size: once
D: -
J: TRBJ1-5
DNA: TGTGCCGGGGGTGATCAGCCCCAGCATTTT
CDR3: CAGGDQPQHF

length: 16
V: TRBV9
size: -
D: -
J: TRBJ2-3
DNA: TGTGCCAGCAGCCCCCGCTGGGGACTTAGCACAGATACGCAGTATTTT
CDR3: CASSPRWGLSTDTQYF

length: 15
V: TRBV9
size: -
D: -
J: TRBJ2-5
DNA: TGTGCCAGCAGCCCTGGGGTGGGGGGCTACGAGGCCCAGTACTTC
CDR3: CASSPGVGGYEAQYF

length: 15
V: TRBV9
size: -
D: -
J: TRBJ2-3
DNA: TGTGCCAGCAGCGTAGGGCTAGTAAGCACAGATACGCAGTATTTT
CDR3: CASSVGLVSTDTQYF

length: 11
V: TRBV29-1
size: -
D: -
J: TRBJ2-1
DNA: TGCAGCGTTTCAGGCTACAATGAGCAGTTCTTC
CDR3: CSVSGYNEQFF

length: 14
V: TRBV29-1
size: -
D: TRBD1
J: TRBJ2-3
DNA: TGCAGTTTTACCGGGACAGGGGAGGCAGATACGCAGTATTTT
CDR3: CSFTGTGEADTQYF

length: 14
V: TRBV5-1
size: -
D: TRBD1
J: TRBJ2-7
DNA: TGCGCCAGCAGCCCGGACAGGCCCGCCTACGAGCAGTACTTC
CDR3: CASSPDRPAYEQYF

length: 16
V: TRBV28
size: -
D: -
J: TRBJ1-2
DNA: TGTGCCAGCAGTTTACTGGGAGGGTTGAAAAACTATGGCTACACCTTC
CDR3: CASSLLGGLKNYGYTF

length: 13
V: TRBV19
size: -
D: -
J: TRBJ1-1
DNA: TGTGCCAGTAGTATAGTCCTGGGAACTGAAGCTTTCTTT
CDR3: CASSIVLGTEAFF

length: 13
V: TRBV9
size: -
D: -
J: TRBJ2-5
DNA: TGTGCCAGCACGGGCCGGGGCCAAGAGACCCAGTACTTC
CDR3: CASTGRGQETQYF

length: 17
V: TRBV12-5
size: -
D: TRBD1
J: TRBJ2-3
DNA: TGTGCTAGTGGTTTGGGACAAGGACAGGCTAAGGGAGATACGCAGTATTTT
CDR3: CASGLGQGQAKGDTQYF

length: 13
V: TRBV7-2
size: -
D: -
J: TRBJ1-2
DNA: TGTGCCAGCAGCTTAGTCGGTTCCTATGGCTACACCTTC
CDR3: CASSLVGSYGYTF

length: 16
V: TRBV24-1
size: -
D: -
J: TRBJ1-5
DNA: TGTGCCACCAGTGATTTGCTTCGGATGAGCAATCAGCCCCAGCATTTT
CDR3: CATSDLLRMSNQPQHF

length: 14
V: TRBV5-6
size: once
D: TRBD1
J: TRBJ2-2
DNA: TGTGCCAGCAGCTTGGACAGGGGGGCCGGGGAGCTGTTTTTT
CDR3: CASSLDRGAGELFF

length: 12
V: TRBV6-5
size: -
D: -
J: TRBJ2-1
DNA: TGTGCCAGCGGGAGGGGGGAGGGCGAGCAGTTCTTC
CDR3: CASGRGEGEQFF

length: 18
V: TRBV4-2
size: -
D: TRBD2
J: TRBJ2-1
DNA: TGTGCCAGCAGCCAAGTGGTGGGGGGGGTGAGCTCCTACAATGAGCAGTTCTTC
CDR3: CASSQVVGGVSSYNEQFF

length: 12
V: TRBV4-2
size: -
D: -
J: TRBJ2-2
DNA: TGTGCCAGCAGCCAAGAGAGGTTGGAGCTGTTTTTT
CDR3: CASSQERLELFF

length: 11
V: TRBV6-5
size: -
D: -
J: TRBJ1-2
DNA: TGTGCCAGCACTACAGGGAGAGGCTACACCTTC
CDR3: CASTTGRGYTF

length: 13
V: TRBV12-3/TRBV12-4
size: -
D: TRBD1
J: TRBJ2-5
DNA: TGTGCCAGCAGTCGGGACAGGACCGAGACCCAGTACTTC
CDR3: CASSRDRTETQYF